This T cell receptor (beta chain) came from a study of Ad26.COV2.S vaccination and SARS-CoV-2 variants. On this clone itself: The antigen remains unidentified.

Clones were sequenced by immunoSEQ multiplex PCR, and TCRdb holds only the in-frame ones, with some missing. Of 360,000 or so clones in the sample, roughly 90% were seen once. V lost 4 bases to trimming and J lost 5 bases; unmatched junction nucleotides: 7. Germline V CDR1 and CDR2: KGHDR, SFDVKD. The CDR3 totals 15 residues. Treatment noted: some 20 received Ad26.COV2.S at low or high dose, single or two shots; 5 received placebo; per-sample allocation not given. On day 63 after the first injection, vaccine and placebo recipients gave samples. The study used a vaccine consisting of an Ad26 vector that expressed Wuhan-strain SARS-CoV-2 spike. Study-level results: People who got the vaccine or the placebo had similar non-spike TCR breadth.

This TCR was recovered from a person between 18 and 65 years old who received the Ad26.COV2.S COVID-19 vaccine or a placebo. Source: peripheral blood, taken in a trial of Ad26.COV2.S vaccine versus placebo. V is TRBV24-1 and J is TRBJ2-5; 9 bases line up with TRBD1. The CDR3 DNA reads TGTGCCACCAGTGACCAAACAGGGGGCAGCGAGACCCAGTACTTC. Its protein product is CATSDQTGGSETQYF.